This T cell receptor (beta chain) was documented in a study of blood T cell repertoires in COVID-19. Whole-study context: Some COVID-19 samples were acute and others convalescent; all came from the United States, Italy and Spain. T cells, B-cell-depleted T cells, or PBMCs provided the cDNA or gDNA that served as material.

As processed by the authors: Nucleated cell counts were estimated from reference gene primer amplification. The repertoire was sequenced with immunoSEQ multiplex PCR; TCRdb's copy has only in-frame clones and lacks some. V, J and clone size are those of that table, while D and trimming were read from the DNA. Among 350,000 to 450,000 clones, 89% were seen once, and the ten largest hold roughly 1.2%. For this clone: A read error is likely, as this CDR3 ends without the conserved phenylalanine or tryptophan. Because the CDR3's place on the DNA is in doubt, the DNA is left out and the CDR3 is given as listed by TCRdb.

Material: peripheral blood. This receptor was obtained from a man aged 40-49 years with acute or convalescent COVID-19.

CDR3 protein: CASSSVTSATESV. The gene calls are TRBV28 and TRBJ2-3; no check of the table's D call, TRBD2, against the DNA was made. Germline V gene sequence: CDR1 MDHEN, CDR2 SYDVKM. The CDR3 is 13 residues long, counting both termini.